The text below deals with one TCR beta chain. This record belongs to a study of neoadjuvant anti-PD-1 for oral cavity cancer. Study-level information: Most patients had three to four biweekly doses of 3 mg/kg nivolumab before resection.

Noted time point: after neoadjuvant nivolumab, at surgical resection. Analysis of PBMCs was direct, with no culture step. PBMC libraries mostly used about 450 ng of input genomic DNA, with six replicates per sample. This table comes from immunoSEQ multiplex PCR, and its TCRdb copy is limited to in-frame clones, with some not included. The sample lists approximately 13,000 clones, roughly 67% occurring once. V trimming: 3 bases; J trimming: 8 bases; junction bases outside the gene matches: 4. Germline CDR1 and CDR2: SGHDN and FVKESK. This CDR3 has 14 amino acids. This receptor was identified in a person aged 35 to 85 with oral cavity squamous cell carcinoma. Sequencing was performed on PBMCs, taken after nivolumab (anti-PD-1) treatment. The chain couples TRBV14 to TRBJ1-4; TRBD1 aligns across 9 bases. CDR3 in amino acids: CASSQGTGREKLFF. CDR3 DNA: TGTGCCAGCAGCCAGGGGACAGGGCGGGAAAAACTGTTTTTT.